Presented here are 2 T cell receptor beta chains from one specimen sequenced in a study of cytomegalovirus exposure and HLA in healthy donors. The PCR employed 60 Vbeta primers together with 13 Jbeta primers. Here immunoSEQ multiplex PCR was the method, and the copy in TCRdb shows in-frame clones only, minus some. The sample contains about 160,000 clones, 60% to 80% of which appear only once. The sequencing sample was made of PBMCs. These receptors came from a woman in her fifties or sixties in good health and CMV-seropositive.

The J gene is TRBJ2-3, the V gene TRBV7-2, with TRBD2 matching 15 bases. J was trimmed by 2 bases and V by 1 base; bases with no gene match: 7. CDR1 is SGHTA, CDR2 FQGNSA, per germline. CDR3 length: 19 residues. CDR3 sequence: CASSLVGLAGGYDTDTQYF. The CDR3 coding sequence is TGTGCCAGCAGCTTAGTGGGACTAGCGGGGGGTTATGACACAGATACGCAGTATTTT.

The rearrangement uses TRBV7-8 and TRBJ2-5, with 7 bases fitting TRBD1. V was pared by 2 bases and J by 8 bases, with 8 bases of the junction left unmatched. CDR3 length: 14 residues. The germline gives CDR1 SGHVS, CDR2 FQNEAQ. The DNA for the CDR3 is TGTGCCAGCAGCTTACTAGACAGGGTTGGTACCCAGTACTTC. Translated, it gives CASSLLDRVGTQYF.